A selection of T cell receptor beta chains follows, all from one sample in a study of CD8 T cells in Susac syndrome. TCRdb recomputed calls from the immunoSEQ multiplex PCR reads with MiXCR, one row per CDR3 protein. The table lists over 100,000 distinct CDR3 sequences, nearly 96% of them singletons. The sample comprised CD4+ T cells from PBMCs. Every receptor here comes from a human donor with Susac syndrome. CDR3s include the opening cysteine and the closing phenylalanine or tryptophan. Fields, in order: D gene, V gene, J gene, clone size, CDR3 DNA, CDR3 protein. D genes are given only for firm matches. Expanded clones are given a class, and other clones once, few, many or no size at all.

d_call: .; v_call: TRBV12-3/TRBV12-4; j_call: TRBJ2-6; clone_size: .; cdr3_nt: TGTGCCAGCAGGTCAACAGGGTCCGGGGCCAACGTCCTGACTTTC; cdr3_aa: CASRSTGSGANVLTF
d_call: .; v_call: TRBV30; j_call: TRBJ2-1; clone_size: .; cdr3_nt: TGTGCCTGGAGAGGACGGCCGACCTACAATGAGCAGTTCTTC; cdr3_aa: CAWRGRPTYNEQFF
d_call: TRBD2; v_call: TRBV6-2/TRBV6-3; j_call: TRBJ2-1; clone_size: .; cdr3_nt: TGTGCCAGACGGGCATGCGAGTATGGGACTAGATGCAGCTATGAGCAGTTCTTC; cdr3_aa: CARRACEYGTRCSYEQFF
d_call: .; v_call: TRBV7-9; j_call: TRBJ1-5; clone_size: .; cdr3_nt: TGTGCCAGCAGCTCCCATAGTAGCAATCAGCCCCAGCATTTT; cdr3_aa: CASSSHSSNQPQHF
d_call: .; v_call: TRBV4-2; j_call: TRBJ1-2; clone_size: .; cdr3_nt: TGTGCCAGCAGCGTAACCAGGGGAAGCTATGGCTACACCTTC; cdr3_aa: CASSVTRGSYGYTF
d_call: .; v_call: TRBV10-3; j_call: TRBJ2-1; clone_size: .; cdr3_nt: TGTGCCATCAGTGGCCGACGTAAGGCACAGGGAGGAGGGGAGTACAATGAGCAGTTCTTC; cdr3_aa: CAISGRRKAQGGGEYNEQFF
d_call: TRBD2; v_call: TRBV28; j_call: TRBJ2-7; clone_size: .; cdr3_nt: TGTGCCAGCAGTCGGACTAGCGGGAGCTGGGAGCAGTACTTC; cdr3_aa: CASSRTSGSWEQYF
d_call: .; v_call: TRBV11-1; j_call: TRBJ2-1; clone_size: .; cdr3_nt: TGTGCCAGCAGCTTAGTGGGTCAGGGGAGAGATGAGCAGTTCTTC; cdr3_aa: CASSLVGQGRDEQFF
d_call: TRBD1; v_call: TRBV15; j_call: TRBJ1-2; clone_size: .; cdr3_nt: TGTGCCACCAGCAGAGATTGGACAGGAGGAATTGGCTACACCTTC; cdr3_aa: CATSRDWTGGIGYTF
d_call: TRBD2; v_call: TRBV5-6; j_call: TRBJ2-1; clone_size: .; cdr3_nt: TGTGCCAGCAGCTCAACCCTCGGGACTAACAATGAGCAGTTCTTC; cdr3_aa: CASSSTLGTNNEQFF
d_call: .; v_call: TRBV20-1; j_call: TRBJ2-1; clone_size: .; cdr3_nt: TGCAGTGCTTCCGACAGGACATCCTCCTACAATGAGCAGTTCTTC; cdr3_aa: CSASDRTSSYNEQFF
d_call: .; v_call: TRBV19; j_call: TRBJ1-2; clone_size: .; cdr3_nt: TGTGCCAGTAACCCTCTGGGAGTACGGGGCTACACCTTC; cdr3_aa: CASNPLGVRGYTF
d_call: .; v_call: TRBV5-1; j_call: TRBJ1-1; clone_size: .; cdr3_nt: TGCGCCAGCAGCTTGGGGGGGTTGGACACTGAAGCTTTCTTT; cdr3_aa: CASSLGGLDTEAFF
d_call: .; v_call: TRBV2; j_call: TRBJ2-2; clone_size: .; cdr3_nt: TGTGCCAGCAGGCTGGTGGCTAACACCGGGGAGCTGTTTTTT; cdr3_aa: CASRLVANTGELFF
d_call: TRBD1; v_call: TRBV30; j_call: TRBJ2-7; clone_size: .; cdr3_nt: TGTGCTGGACGAGGACAGGGACACGAGCAGTACTTC; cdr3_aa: CAGRGQGHEQYF
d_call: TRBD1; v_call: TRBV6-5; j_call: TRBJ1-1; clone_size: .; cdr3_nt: TGTGCCAGCAGGCAGACGACAGGGAGCACTGAAGCTTTCTTT; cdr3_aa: CASRQTTGSTEAFF
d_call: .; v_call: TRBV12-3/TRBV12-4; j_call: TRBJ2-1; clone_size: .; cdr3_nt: TGTGCCAGCAGTCGACTAGTAAACAATGAGCAGTTCTTC; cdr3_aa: CASSRLVNNEQFF
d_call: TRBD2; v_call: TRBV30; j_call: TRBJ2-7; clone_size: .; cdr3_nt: TGTGCCTGGAGTGTACTCGGTAGCGGGAATGGCGAGCAGTACTTC; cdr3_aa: CAWSVLGSGNGEQYF
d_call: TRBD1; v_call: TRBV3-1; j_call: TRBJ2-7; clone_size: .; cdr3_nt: TGTGCCAGCAGCCATTTCCGGGACAGGGGCGGCGAGCAGTACTTC; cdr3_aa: CASSHFRDRGGEQYF
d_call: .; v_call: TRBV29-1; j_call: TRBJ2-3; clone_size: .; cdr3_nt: TGCAGCGTTAACCAGGGGACTAGCACAGATACGCAGTATTTT; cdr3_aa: CSVNQGTSTDTQYF
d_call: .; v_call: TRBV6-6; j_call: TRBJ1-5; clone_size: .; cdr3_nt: TGTGCCAGCAGTGGGAGGAGAGGGCAGCCCCAGCATTTT; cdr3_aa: CASSGRRGQPQHF
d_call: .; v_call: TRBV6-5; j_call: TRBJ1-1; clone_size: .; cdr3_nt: TGTGCCAGCAGTTACTCGACGGTCAGAGGGGCCACTGAAGCTTTCTTT; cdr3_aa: CASSYSTVRGATEAFF
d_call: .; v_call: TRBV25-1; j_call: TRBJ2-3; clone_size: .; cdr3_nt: TGTGCCAGCCTAGGGATCCTTAGCACAGATACGCAGTATTTT; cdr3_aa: CASLGILSTDTQYF
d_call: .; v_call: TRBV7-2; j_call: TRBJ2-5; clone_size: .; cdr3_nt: TGTGCCAGCAGCCCGATGTCGGGCGGGGAGACCCAGTACTTC; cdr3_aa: CASSPMSGGETQYF
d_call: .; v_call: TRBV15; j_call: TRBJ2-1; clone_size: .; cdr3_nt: TGTGCCACCAGCAGAGATTGGAGTGAGCAGTTCTTC; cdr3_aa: CATSRDWSEQFF
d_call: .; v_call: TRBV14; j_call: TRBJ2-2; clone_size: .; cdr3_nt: TGTGCCAGCAGCCAAGTGGTATCAGTGGGCGACGGGGAGCTGTTTTTT; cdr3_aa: CASSQVVSVGDGELFF
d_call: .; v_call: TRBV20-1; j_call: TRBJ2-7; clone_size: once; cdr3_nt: TGCAGTGCTATTAACGCGGGTCTCTCCTACGAGCAGTACTTC; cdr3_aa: CSAINAGLSYEQYF
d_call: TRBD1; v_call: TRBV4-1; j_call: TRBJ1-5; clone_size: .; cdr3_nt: TGCGCCAGCAGCTCTACAGGGGATGAGAGTCAGCCCCAGCATTTT; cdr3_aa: CASSSTGDESQPQHF
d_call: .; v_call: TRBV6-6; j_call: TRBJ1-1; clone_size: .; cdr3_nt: TGTGCCAGCAGTTACGAGGAGACTGAAGCTTTCTTT; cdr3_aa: CASSYEETEAFF
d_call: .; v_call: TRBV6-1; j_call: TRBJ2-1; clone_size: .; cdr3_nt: TGTGCCAGCAGGGCTAATGAGCAGTTCTTC; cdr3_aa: CASRANEQFF
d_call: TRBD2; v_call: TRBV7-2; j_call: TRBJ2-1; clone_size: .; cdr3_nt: TGTGCCAGCAGCTTCGGAGTAGCGGGAGTCGGTGAGCAGTTCTTC; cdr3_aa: CASSFGVAGVGEQFF
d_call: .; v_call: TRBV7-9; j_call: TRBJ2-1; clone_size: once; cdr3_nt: TGTGCCAGCAGCCCGACTACCGTATACGATGAGCAGTTCTTC; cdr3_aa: CASSPTTVYDEQFF
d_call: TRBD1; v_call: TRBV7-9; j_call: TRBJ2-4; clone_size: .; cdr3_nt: TGTGCCAGCAGCGCAGGGGGCGGGAACATTCAGTACTTC; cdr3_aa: CASSAGGGNIQYF
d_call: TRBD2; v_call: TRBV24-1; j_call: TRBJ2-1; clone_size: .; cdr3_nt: TGTGCCACAACTAGCGGACTTCGAAATGAGCAGTTCTTC; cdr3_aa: CATTSGLRNEQFF
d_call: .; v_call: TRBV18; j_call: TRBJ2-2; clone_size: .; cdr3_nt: TGTGCCAGCTCACCAAGTACGGGAGCGAACACCGGGGAGCTGTTTTTT; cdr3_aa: CASSPSTGANTGELFF
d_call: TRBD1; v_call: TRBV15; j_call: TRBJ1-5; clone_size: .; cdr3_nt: TGTGCCACCAGCAAAGTCGGTTCCGGGACAGGTAGCAATCAGCCCCAGCATTTT; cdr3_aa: CATSKVGSGTGSNQPQHF
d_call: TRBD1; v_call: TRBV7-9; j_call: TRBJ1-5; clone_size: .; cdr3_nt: TGTGCCAGCAGCTTAGTTGCAGGGGGGCAGCCCCAGCATTTT; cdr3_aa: CASSLVAGGQPQHF
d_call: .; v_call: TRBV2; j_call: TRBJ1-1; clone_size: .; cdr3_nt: TGTGCCAGCAGTGGGACAGCTGAAGCTTTCTTT; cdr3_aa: CASSGTAEAFF
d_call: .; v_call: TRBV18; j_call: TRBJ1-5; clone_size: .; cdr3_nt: TGTGCCAGCTCACGTGAGGGACACCTCAATCAGCCCCAGCATTTT; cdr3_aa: CASSREGHLNQPQHF
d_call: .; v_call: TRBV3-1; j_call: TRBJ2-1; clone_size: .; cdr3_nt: TGTGCCAGCAGCCCCCGAAGCGGGCTGGTGTACAATGAGCAGTTCTTC; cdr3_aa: CASSPRSGLVYNEQFF
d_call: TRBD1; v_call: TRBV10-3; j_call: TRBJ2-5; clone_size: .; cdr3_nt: TGTGCCATCAGCGCTACAGGGGGCTCGGAGACCCAGTACTTC; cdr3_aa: CAISATGGSETQYF
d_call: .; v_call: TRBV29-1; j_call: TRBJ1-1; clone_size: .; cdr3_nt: TGCAGCGTTGTACGGCAGGGGATGGGTACTGAAGCTTTCTTT; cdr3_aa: CSVVRQGMGTEAFF
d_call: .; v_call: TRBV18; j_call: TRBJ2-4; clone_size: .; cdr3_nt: TGTGCCAGCTCACCACCGGTCGAGGGGATGGGAAACATTCAGTACTTC; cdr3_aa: CASSPPVEGMGNIQYF
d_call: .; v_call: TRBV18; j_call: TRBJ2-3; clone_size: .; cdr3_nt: TGTGCCAGCTCTGGCAGCACCAGGACAGATACGCAGTATTTT; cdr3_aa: CASSGSTRTDTQYF
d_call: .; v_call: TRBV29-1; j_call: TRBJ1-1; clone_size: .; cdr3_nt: TGCAGCGACTCCAAAAACAGCTGGGAGGCTGAAGCTTTCTTT; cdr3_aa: CSDSKNSWEAEAFF
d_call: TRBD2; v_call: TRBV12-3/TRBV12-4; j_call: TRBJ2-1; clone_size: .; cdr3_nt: TGTGCCAGCAGTCGAACTAGCGGGAGGATCGATGAGCAGTTCTTC; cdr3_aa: CASSRTSGRIDEQFF
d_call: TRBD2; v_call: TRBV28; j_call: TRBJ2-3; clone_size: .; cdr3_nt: TGTGCCAGCAGTTTACGCGAAGGACTAGCGGGACTATTCACAGATACGCAGTATTTT; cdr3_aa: CASSLREGLAGLFTDTQYF
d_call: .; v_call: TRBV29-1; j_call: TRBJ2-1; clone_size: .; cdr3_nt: TGCAGCTTTGATTGGGGCCAGGGGAATGAGCAGTTCTTC; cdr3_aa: CSFDWGQGNEQFF
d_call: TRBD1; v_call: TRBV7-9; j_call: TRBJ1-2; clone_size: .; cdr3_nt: TGTGCCAGCAGCCCTCGGACAGGGAACTATGGCTACACCTTC; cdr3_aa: CASSPRTGNYGYTF
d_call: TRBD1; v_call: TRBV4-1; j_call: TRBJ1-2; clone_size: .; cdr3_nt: TGCGCCAGCAGCCAGACCGGGACAGGGGAGGGCTATGGCTACACCTTC; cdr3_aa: CASSQTGTGEGYGYTF
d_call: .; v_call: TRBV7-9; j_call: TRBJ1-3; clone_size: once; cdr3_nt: TGTGCCAGCAGCTTGTGGGGGGCGCTTGGAAACACCATATATTTT; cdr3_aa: CASSLWGALGNTIYF
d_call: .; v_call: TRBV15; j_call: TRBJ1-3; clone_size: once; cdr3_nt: TGTGCCACCAGCAGCGGACAGGGAAACACCATATATTTT; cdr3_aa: CATSSGQGNTIYF
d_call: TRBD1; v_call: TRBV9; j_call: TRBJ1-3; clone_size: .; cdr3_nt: TGTGCCAGCAGCCCTGGGACAGTTGGAAACACCATATATTTT; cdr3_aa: CASSPGTVGNTIYF
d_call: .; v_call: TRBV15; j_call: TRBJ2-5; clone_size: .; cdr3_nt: TGTGCCACCAGCCGAGCGGACAAAGAAGAGACCCAGTACTTC; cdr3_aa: CATSRADKEETQYF